This TCR beta chain comes out of a study of T cells in Graves' hyperthyroidism and ophthalmopathy. This CDR3 region has 13 residues. Germline values: CDR1 KGHSH, CDR2 LQKENI. V gave up 1 base and J gave up 0 bases, with 4 bases separating them. This clonotype was observed many times. RNA transcripts yielded amplified TCR beta CDR3 regions. HTBI primers were the set used in a first-round RT-PCR of the TCR CDR3. Each CDR3 protein is one row after TCRdb ran MiXCR on the multiplex PCR reads. In the table there are about 200,000 distinct CDR3 sequences, around 17% of which are singletons. Not enrolled were patients with uncontrolled infection, other autoimmune disease, pregnancy or lactation.

Sequencing used blood. The chain is built from TRBV18 and TRBJ2-7; D uncertain. The source is a woman aged 45-65 years with Graves' hyperthyroidism. The CDR3 DNA reads TGTGCCAGCTCACCACAGGGCTCCTACGAGCAGTACTTC. Translation gives CASSPQGSYEQYF.